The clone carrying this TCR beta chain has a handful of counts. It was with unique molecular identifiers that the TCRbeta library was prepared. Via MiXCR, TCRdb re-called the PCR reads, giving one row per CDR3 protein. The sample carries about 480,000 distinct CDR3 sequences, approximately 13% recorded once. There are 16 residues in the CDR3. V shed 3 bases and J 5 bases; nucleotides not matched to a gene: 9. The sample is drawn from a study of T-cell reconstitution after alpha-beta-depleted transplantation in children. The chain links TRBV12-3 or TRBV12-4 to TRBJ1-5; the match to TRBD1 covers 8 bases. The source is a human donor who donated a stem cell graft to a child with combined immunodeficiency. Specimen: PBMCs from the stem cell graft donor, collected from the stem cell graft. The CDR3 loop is CASSFGQGAPHQPQHF. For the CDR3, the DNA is TGTGCCAGCAGTTTCGGTCAGGGGGCCCCCCATCAGCCCCAGCATTTT.